This T cell receptor beta chain was documented in a study of vaccination and CD4 T cells after COVID-19. The overall study: Across the group, participants received two doses of either BNT162b2 or mRNA-1273 vaccine. Overlapping peptides of the spike proteins of SARS-CoV-2, HCoV-NL63, HCoV-OC43 and HCoV-229E were used for cell stimulation. Control cultures were given a CEFX pool, an HIV-1 Nef pool, or no peptide.

As regards this clonotype: As yet, its antigen is unknown.

Cultured CD4+ T cells had their DNA profiled by the Oncomine TCR Beta short-read assay. Once CD4+ T cells had been cultured, genomic DNA was extracted from them. MiXCR, run by TCRdb on the PCR reads, gives a single entry per CDR3 protein. The data contain 13,000 or so distinct CDR3 sequences, roughly 61% of them singletons. Indicated treatment: approximately nine-day PBMC culture with coronavirus spike peptide pools or control peptides (ViraFEST assay). V dropped 1 base and J dropped 3 bases, with 3 bases sitting between them. Germline loops: CDR1 SGHTA, CDR2 FQGNSA. The CDR3 sequence is 12 residues long.

This TCR came from a human donor who had recovered from COVID-19. The chain recombines TRBV7-2 with TRBJ1-1; D is ambiguous. The sample taken for sequencing was CD4+ T cells from blood, cultured in vitro. CDR3 sequence reads: CASSLDYTEAFF. The CDR3, as DNA: TGTGCCAGCAGCTTAGATTACACTGAAGCTTTCTTT.